The source of this TCR beta chain is a study of early T cells in non-severe SARS-CoV-2 infection. Individually, cDNA molecules had unique molecular identifiers attached to them. TCRdb re-derived calls from the 5' RACE reads in MiXCR, one entry per CDR3 protein. Of roughly 69,000 distinct CDR3 sequences in the sample, less than 12% were seen once. The CDR3 contains 15 residues. Germline V CDR1 and CDR2: MNHEY, SMNVEV (reference sequence). The J segment lost 5 bases and the V segment lost 6 bases, leaving 9 bases of the junction unmatched. The sample here was whole blood, taken at baseline. J is TRBJ2-5 and V is TRBV27, with 10 positions matching TRBD1. This sequence was found in an adult who was a healthcare worker with PCR-confirmed SARS-CoV-2 infection or an uninfected control (not recorded which). CDR3 protein: CASRFDRGLIETQYF. In DNA form, the CDR3 reads TGTGCCAGCAGATTTGACAGGGGGCTAATTGAGACCCAGTACTTC.